A single sample is the source of the 20 T cell receptor beta chains below, sequenced in a study of T cell responses to AZD1222 COVID-19 vaccine (dated by TCRdb to 2020 to 2022). This specimen's time point label, interpreted: baseline before first vaccination. The sample's treatment or condition label is to be understood as: meningococcal conjugate vaccine given as trial control. Library preparation used the immunoSEQ multiplex PCR assay. TCRdb re-hosts the immuneACCESS table, in-frame sequences only. Its copies lack some clones; in the studies checked, an unresolved V gene accounts for under half of them, and the cause for the rest is not known. This sample holds about 100,000 clones; about 92% were observed only once. The ten largest clones add up to about 3% of the sample. The sample here was peripheral blood, taken on day 0 of MenACWY control vaccination. The receptors shown here come from an adult in good health.

Only a few counts were recorded for this clone. The chain employs TRBV24-1 and TRBJ1-5; D not certain. This CDR3 comprises 14 residues. The V gene lost 4 bases and the J gene lost 1 base, with 7 bases spanning the gap. Germline V lookup: CDR1 KGHDR, CDR2 SFDVKD. The CDR3 region has the DNA TGTGCCACCAGTGACCCTGACAGCAATCAGCCCCAGCATTTT. Amino acid sequence: CATSDPDSNQPQHF.

This chain links TRBV9 with TRBJ2-1; 8 nucleotides align to TRBD1. This CDR3 has 14 amino acids. V shed 5 bases and J 9 bases; nucleotides not matched to a gene: 10. The germline gives CDR1 SGDLS, CDR2 YYNGEE. This CDR3 reads CASSSGGARSEQFF. The DNA of the CDR3 is TGTGCCAGCAGTTCAGGGGGCGCACGGAGTGAGCAGTTCTTC.

This CDR3 is CASSLSPFLRETQYF. CDR3 bases: TGCGCCAGCAGCTTGTCCCCCTTTCTGAGGGAGACCCAGTACTTC. The chain carries TRBV5-1 and TRBJ2-5; D gene ambiguous. Germline CDR1 and CDR2: SGHRS and YFSETQ. The CDR3 spans 15 residues. Trimming took 1 base from V and 5 from J, leaving 15 bases between them.

This clone was observed a single time. V and J are TRBV27 and TRBJ1-6; the D is unclear. Germline V gives CDR1 MNHEY, CDR2 SMNVEV (reference sequence). Trimming removed 0 bases at V and 1 base at J, with 4 bases between. The CDR3 covers 15 residues. This CDR3 reads CASSLSRSYNSPLHF. In DNA form, the CDR3 reads TGTGCCAGCAGTTTATCTCGTTCCTATAATTCACCCCTCCACTTT.

This clone occurred a few times. CDR3 protein: CASTRDPDNEQFF. CDR3 nucleotides: TGCGCCAGCACGCGGGATCCGGACAATGAGCAGTTCTTC. This rearrangement joins TRBV5-1 to TRBJ2-1, with D maybe TRBD2 (6 bases). The CDR3 runs 13 residues. Trimming left V 6 bases short and J 5 bases short, with 12 bases between. The germline V gene encodes CDR1 SGHRS and CDR2 YFSETQ.

The J gene is TRBJ2-1, the V gene TRBV7-3; no firm D call. The CDR3 loop spans 13 amino acids. V lost 0 bases to trimming and J lost 5 bases, with 5 bases between them. Germline CDR1 and CDR2: SGHTA and FQGTGA. CDR3 amino acids: CASSLTQDNEQFF. CDR3 nucleotides: TGTGCCAGCAGCTTAACCCAGGACAATGAGCAGTTCTTC.

The CDR3 here is CASSLDRRANYNSPLHF. CDR3 DNA: TGTGCCAGCAGCTTGGATCGCAGGGCGAACTATAATTCACCCCTCCACTTT. The gene calls are TRBV5-6 and TRBJ1-6; tentatively, D is TRBD1 (5 bases). The V end lost 0 bases, the J end lost 3 bases, and 13 bases lay between the germline ends. CDR1 and CDR2 (germline): SGHDT, YYEEEE. This CDR3 has 17 residues.

The genes are TRBV19 and TRBJ1-5, with 10 positions matching TRBD1. Looked up from germline, CDR1 is LNHDA and CDR2 is SQIVND (reference sequence). V gave up 8 bases and J gave up 4 bases; unmatched junction bases: 5. CDR3 length: 14 residues. The CDR3 coding sequence is TGTGCCAGTGGACCGGGACAGGGGAATCAGCCCCAGCATTTT. It is translated as CASGPGQGNQPQHF.

The chain employs TRBV7-6 and TRBJ1-1; no reliable D call. V lost 6 bases, J lost 0 bases, and 8 bases lay in between. Germline V CDR1 and CDR2: SGHVS, FNYEAQ. The CDR3 totals 13 residues. This CDR3 is CASSRGLNTEAFF. CDR3 DNA sequence: TGTGCCAGCAGTCGAGGGCTGAACACTGAAGCTTTCTTT.

A few counts support this clone. The chain links TRBV18 to TRBJ1-5; D might be TRBD1 (5 bases). CDR1 and CDR2 (germline): KGHSH, LQKENI. CDR3 length: 15 residues. Deletions cut 6 bases from V and 4 bases from J, with 16 bases between. The CDR3 region is CASSPGTVANQPQHF. The DNA of the CDR3 is TGTGCCAGCTCCCCAGGGACGGTGGCAAATCAGCCCCAGCATTTT.

This clone was counted only a few times. This rearrangement joins TRBV28 to TRBJ1-1; tentatively, D is TRBD1 (6 bases). Trimming left V 8 bases short and J 4 bases short, with 17 bases between. Germline assignment: CDR1 MDHEN and CDR2 SYDVKM. The CDR3 has 14 residues. In DNA, the CDR3 is TGTGCCAGCGGGTTGACAGGTCGTAGCACTGAAGCTTTCTTT. This codes for CASGLTGRSTEAFF.

This sequence joins TRBV5-1 and TRBJ2-7; 7 bases are a match to TRBD1. Germline CDR1 reads SGHRS; CDR2 reads YFSETQ. V trimming: 4 bases; J trimming: 3 bases; junction bases outside the gene matches: 10. CDR3 length equals 15 residues. CDR3 in amino acids: CASSPPYRGIYEQYF. The CDR3 DNA is TGCGCCAGCAGCCCTCCTTACAGGGGAATCTACGAGCAGTACTTC. Full variable domain (outside the CDR3, taken from reference TRBV5-1 and TRBJ2-7): KAGVTQTPRYLIKTRGQQVTLSCSPISGHRSVSWYQQTPGQGLQFLFEYFSETQRNKGNFPGRFSGRQFSNSRSEMNVSTLELGDSALYLCASSPPYRGIYEQYFGPGTRLTVT.

In this sample, this clone turned up once. The V gene is TRBV7-9, the J gene TRBJ1-1; D might be TRBD1 (5 bases). V lost 8 bases, J lost 1 base, and 11 bases lay in between. The germline gives CDR1 SEHNR, CDR2 FQNEAQ (reference sequence). The CDR3 totals 13 residues. The CDR3 spells CASGQQANTEAFF. CDR3 DNA sequence: TGTGCCAGCGGACAACAGGCGAACACTGAAGCTTTCTTT.

This chain connects TRBV24-1 to TRBJ2-1; D might be TRBD2 (5 bases). The CDR3 runs to 15 residues. The V gene's germline CDR1 is KGHDR and CDR2 SFDVKD. Trimming pared 5 bases from V and 4 bases from J, leaving 14 bases between. The CDR3 DNA reads as TGTGCCACCAGTGTAGGAGGATCCGGGTACAATGAGCAGTTCTTC. It translates to CATSVGGSGYNEQFF.

This chain uses TRBV2 with TRBJ1-2; D not resolved. The V end was cut by 5 bases, the J end by 4 bases, with 11 bases between. CDR3 length: 13 residues. Germline V gene data show CDR1 as SNHLY and CDR2 as FYNNEI. CDR3 loop: CASSPPGAYGYTF. As DNA, the CDR3 is TGTGCCAGCAGTCCCCCCGGCGCCTATGGCTACACCTTC. The full variable domain, in which reference TRBV2 and TRBJ1-2 provide the parts outside the CDR3, is EPEVTQTPSHQVTQMGQEVILRCVPISNHLYFYWYRQILGQKVEFLVSFYNNEISEKSEIFDDQFSVERPDGSNFTLKIRSTKLEDSAMYFCASSPPGAYGYTFGSGTRLTVV.

The chain carries TRBV5-4 and TRBJ2-1; 16 bases are a match to TRBD2. Per germline, CDR1 SGHNT and CDR2 YYREEE (reference sequence). The length of the CDR3 is 15 residues. V was clipped by 5 bases and J by 7 bases; unmatched bases: 3. DNA for the CDR3: TGTGCCAGCAGGTCGGGACTAGCGGGGGGGAATGAGCAGTTCTTC. Translated: CASRSGLAGGNEQFF.

The chain is built from TRBV4-1 and TRBJ1-5; D might be TRBD1 (5 bases). CDR3 length: 14 amino acids. CDR1 and CDR2 (germline): MGHRA, YSYEKL. V was clipped by 1 base and J by 4 bases, with 8 bases between them. This CDR3 reads CASSQVRGNQPQHF. CDR3 sequence (DNA): TGCGCCAGCAGCCAAGTGCGGGGGAATCAGCCCCAGCATTTT.

This chain's CDR3 is CASSLGQGPTDTQYF. As DNA, the CDR3 is TGCGCCAGCAGCTTGGGACAGGGACCCACAGATACGCAGTATTTT. V gene TRBV5-1 combines with J gene TRBJ2-3; the match to TRBD1 covers 7 bases. CDR1 SGHRS and CDR2 YFSETQ come from the germline V gene. After removal of 0 bases from V and 2 bases from J, the junction contained 3 bases not matched to a gene. This CDR3 is built from 15 residues.

The chain links TRBV28 to TRBJ2-5; D gene uncertain. The germline gives CDR1 MDHEN, CDR2 SYDVKM. The CDR3 sequence is 15 residues long. V lost 6 bases to trimming and J lost 5 bases, with 19 bases between them. CDR3 in DNA: TGTGCCAGCAGCGATCCGGGCCCTCTGGGGGAGACCCAGTACTTC. Its translation: CASSDPGPLGETQYF.

This clone was observed a single time. The chain combines TRBV29-1 with TRBJ1-1; TRBD1 aligns across 11 bases. This CDR3 has 15 amino acids. The V gene end was trimmed by 6 bases and the J gene end by 4 bases; junction bases not matched to a gene: 10. Per the germline V gene, CDR1 is SQVTM and CDR2 is ANQGSEA. The chain's CDR3 is CSVSGTGGSGTEAFF. In DNA form, the CDR3 reads TGCAGCGTATCCGGGACAGGGGGATCGGGCACTGAAGCTTTCTTT.